This TCR beta chain comes out of a study of T cell changes during pregnancy in multiple sclerosis. CDR3 length equals 16 residues. V shed 4 bases, J shed 2 bases, and the junction held 7 bases outside the gene matches. Germline V gene sequence: CDR1 MDHEN, CDR2 SYDVKM. Profiled with immunoSEQ multiplex PCR; TCRdb holds only in-frame clones, not every one. The sample records tens of thousands of clones, under 95% being singletons. This material consisted of peripheral blood, taken in the third trimester of pregnancy. The TCR was taken from a female donor in good health, enrolled as a control in a pregnancy study. V usage is TRBV28 and J usage is TRBJ1-5; 8 bases map to TRBD1. In nucleotides, the CDR3 is TGTGCCAGCAGTTACCAGGGGGCTGGAGGCAATCAGCCCCAGCATTTT. Protein product: CASSYQGAGGNQPQHF. The full variable domain, rest sourced from reference TRBV28 and TRBJ1-5, is DVKVTQSSRYLVKRTGEKVFLECVQDMDHENMFWYRQDPGLGLRLIYFSYDVKMKEKGDIPEGYSVSREKKERFSLILESASTNQTSMYLCASSYQGAGGNQPQHFGDGTRLSIL.